Below, 5 T cell receptor beta chains from the same sample are listed, as sequenced in a study of OX40 agonist ivuxolimab in advanced cancers. Data came from immunoSEQ multiplex PCR; TCRdb stores just in-frame clones and leaves some out. Found here are 55,000 to 85,000 clones, over 75% of them singletons; the top ten hold around 0.7%. Sequences were derived from CD4+ or CD8+ T cells sorted from blood, sampled in a trial of the OX40 agonist ivuxolimab. The receptors derive from an adult with an advanced solid tumor such as melanoma, head and neck, liver or kidney cancer.

This clone was counted between two and nine times. The CDR3, as DNA: TGTGCCAGCAAAAGGACTATCGAGAGTCAAGAGACCCAGTACTTC. Amino acid sequence: CASKRTIESQETQYF. The chain combines TRBV6-5 with TRBJ2-5; TRBD2 might be the D (6 bases). CDR3 length: 15 amino acids. Germline V gives CDR1 MNHEY, CDR2 SVGAGI. The V gene lost 7 bases and the J gene lost 2 bases, with 17 bases spanning the gap.

The chain couples TRBV18 to TRBJ2-3; 8 bases map to TRBD1. The CDR3 consists of 15 residues. The V gene's germline CDR1 is KGHSH and CDR2 LQKENI. Trimming at V came to 4 bases and at J to 2 bases, leaving 5 bases not matched to a gene. The CDR3 loop is CASSLDRGYTDTQYF. In DNA, the CDR3 is TGTGCCAGCTCACTCGACAGGGGCTACACAGATACGCAGTATTTT.

Only a few counts were recorded for this clone. The gene calls are TRBV6-5 and TRBJ2-4, with TRBD1 matching over 7 bases. Germline loops: CDR1 MNHEY, CDR2 SVGAGI. There are 13 residues in the CDR3. V shed 6 bases and J 7 bases; nucleotides not matched to a gene: 6. CDR3: CASSKTGVNIQYF. CDR3 coding DNA: TGTGCCAGCAGCAAAACAGGGGTGAACATTCAGTACTTC.

The CDR3 here is CASSESTEAFF. Here the CDR3 DNA reads TGTGCCAGCAGTGAATCCACTGAAGCTTTCTTT. This chain connects TRBV6-1 to TRBJ1-1; no firm D call. Per the germline V gene, CDR1 is MNHNS and CDR2 is SASEGT. V shed 2 bases and J shed 4 bases, with 2 bases lying between them. CDR3 length: 11 residues.

V usage is TRBV2 and J usage is TRBJ1-1; the D is unclear. Germline assignment: CDR1 SNHLY and CDR2 FYNNEI. This CDR3 region has 14 residues. Trimming left V 5 bases short and J 5 bases short, with 15 bases between. This chain's CDR3 is CASSLGLLGTEAFF. The CDR3 DNA follows: TGTGCCAGCAGTCTAGGACTTTTGGGGACTGAAGCTTTCTTT.